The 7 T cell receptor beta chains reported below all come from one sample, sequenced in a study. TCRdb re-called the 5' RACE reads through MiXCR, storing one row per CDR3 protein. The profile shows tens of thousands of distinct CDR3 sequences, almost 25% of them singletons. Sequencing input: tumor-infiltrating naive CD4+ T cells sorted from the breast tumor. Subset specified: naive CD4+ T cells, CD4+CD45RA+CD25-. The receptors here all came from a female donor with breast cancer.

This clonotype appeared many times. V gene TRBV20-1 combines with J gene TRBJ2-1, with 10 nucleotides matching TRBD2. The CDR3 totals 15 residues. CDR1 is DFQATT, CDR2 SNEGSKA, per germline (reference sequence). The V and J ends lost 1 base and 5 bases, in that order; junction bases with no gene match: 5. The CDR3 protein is CSARGLAGADNEQFF. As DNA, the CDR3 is TGCAGTGCTAGAGGGCTAGCGGGAGCGGACAATGAGCAGTTCTTC.

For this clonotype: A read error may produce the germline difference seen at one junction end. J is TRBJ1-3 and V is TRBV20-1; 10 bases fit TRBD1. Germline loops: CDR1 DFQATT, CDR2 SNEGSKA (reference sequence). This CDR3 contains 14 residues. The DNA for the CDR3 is TGCAGTGCTAGAGGACAGGGGGCTGGAAACACCAGATATTTT. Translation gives CSARGQGAGNTRYF.

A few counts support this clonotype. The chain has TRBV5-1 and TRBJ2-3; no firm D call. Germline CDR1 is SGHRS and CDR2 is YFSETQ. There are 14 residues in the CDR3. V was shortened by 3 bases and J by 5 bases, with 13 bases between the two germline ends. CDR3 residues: CASSSRGPGDTQYF. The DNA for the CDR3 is TGCGCCAGCAGCTCACGTGGGCCCGGAGATACGCAGTATTTT.

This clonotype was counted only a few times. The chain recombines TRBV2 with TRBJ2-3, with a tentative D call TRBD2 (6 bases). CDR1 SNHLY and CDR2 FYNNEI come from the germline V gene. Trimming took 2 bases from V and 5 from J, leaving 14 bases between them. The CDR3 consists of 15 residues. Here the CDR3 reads CASSELAMAIDTQYF. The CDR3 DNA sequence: TGTGCCAGCAGTGAACTAGCGATGGCAATAGATACGCAGTATTTT.

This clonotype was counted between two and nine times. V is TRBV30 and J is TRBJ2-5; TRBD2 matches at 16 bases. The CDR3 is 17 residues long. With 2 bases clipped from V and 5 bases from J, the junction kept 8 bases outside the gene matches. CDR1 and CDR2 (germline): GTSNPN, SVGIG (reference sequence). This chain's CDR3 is CAWSPGTSGRALETQYF. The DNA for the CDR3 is TGTGCCTGGAGTCCCGGGACTAGCGGGAGGGCCCTTGAGACCCAGTACTTC. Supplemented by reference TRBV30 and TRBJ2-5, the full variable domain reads SQTIHQWPATLVQPVGSPLSLECTVEGTSNPNLYWYRQAAGRGLQLLFYSVGIGQISSEVPQNLSASRPQDRQFILSSKKLLLSDSGFYLCAWSPGTSGRALETQYFGPGTRLLVL.

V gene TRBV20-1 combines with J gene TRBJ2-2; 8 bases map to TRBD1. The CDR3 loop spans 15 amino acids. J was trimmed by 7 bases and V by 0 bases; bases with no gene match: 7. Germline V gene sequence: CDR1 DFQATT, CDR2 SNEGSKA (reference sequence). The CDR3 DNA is TGCAGTGCTAGAGATATGACAGGGGCTGGCGGGGAGCTGTTTTTT. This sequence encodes CSARDMTGAGGELFF.

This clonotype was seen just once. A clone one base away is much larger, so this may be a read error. The CDR3 DNA is TGCAGTGCTAGAGAGTGGCAGGATCACACTGAAGCTTTCTTT. It specifies CSAREWQDHTEAFF. V usage is TRBV20-1 and J usage is TRBJ1-1; D is uncertain. V was trimmed by 0 bases and J by 3 bases, leaving 11 bases between them. In germline, CDR1 is DFQATT, CDR2 SNEGSKA (reference sequence). This CDR3 is built from 14 residues.